The T cell receptor beta chain under discussion was sequenced for a study of control samples from healthy donors and cancer patients. Clones were read by immunoSEQ multiplex PCR, and TCRdb kept only the in-frame ones, dropping some. The sample lists 250,000 to 300,000 clones; almost 85% were seen once. V was clipped by 3 bases and J by 4 bases, with 18 bases between them. Germline loops: CDR1 MGHRA, CDR2 YSYEKL. The CDR3 runs to 16 residues. The sample taken for sequencing was PBMCs. This TCR derives from a woman aged 55-69 years with lung cancer. The chain employs TRBV4-1 and TRBJ1-2; a weak D match, TRBD1 (6 bases). The CDR3 coding sequence is TGCGCCAGCAGCCAGGGTACCCGGGGGCTCGGCTATGGCTACACCTTC. Its translation is CASSQGTRGLGYGYTF.